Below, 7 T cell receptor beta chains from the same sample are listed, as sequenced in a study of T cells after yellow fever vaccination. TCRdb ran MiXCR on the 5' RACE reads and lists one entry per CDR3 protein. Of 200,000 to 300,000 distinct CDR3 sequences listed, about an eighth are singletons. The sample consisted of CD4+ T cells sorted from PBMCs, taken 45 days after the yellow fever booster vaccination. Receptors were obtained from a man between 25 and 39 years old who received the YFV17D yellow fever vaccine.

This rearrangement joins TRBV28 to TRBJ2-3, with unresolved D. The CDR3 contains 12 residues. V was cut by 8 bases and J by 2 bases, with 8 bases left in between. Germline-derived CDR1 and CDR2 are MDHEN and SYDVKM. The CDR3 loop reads CASGGFTDTQYF. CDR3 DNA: TGTGCCAGCGGTGGGTTCACAGATACGCAGTATTTT.

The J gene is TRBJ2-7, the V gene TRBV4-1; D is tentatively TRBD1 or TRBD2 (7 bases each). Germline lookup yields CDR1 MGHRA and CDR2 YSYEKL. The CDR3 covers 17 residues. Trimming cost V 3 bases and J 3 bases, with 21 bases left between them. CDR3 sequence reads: CASSQKPTGDYLYEQYF. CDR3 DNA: TGCGCCAGCAGCCAGAAGCCCACAGGGGACTACCTCTACGAGCAGTACTTC.

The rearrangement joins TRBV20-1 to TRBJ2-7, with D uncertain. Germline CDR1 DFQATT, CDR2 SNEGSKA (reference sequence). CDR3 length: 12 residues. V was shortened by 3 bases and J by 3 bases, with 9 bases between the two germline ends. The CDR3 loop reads CSASRPSYEQYF. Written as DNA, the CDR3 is TGCAGTGCTAGCAGACCTAGCTACGAGCAGTACTTC.

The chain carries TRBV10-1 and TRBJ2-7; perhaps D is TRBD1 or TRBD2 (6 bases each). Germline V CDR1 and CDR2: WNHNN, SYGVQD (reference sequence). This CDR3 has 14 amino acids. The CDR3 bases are TGCTCCGCGCCGGGGGCAAGTATTCATTGCGAGCAGTACTTC. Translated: CSAPGASIHCEQYF.

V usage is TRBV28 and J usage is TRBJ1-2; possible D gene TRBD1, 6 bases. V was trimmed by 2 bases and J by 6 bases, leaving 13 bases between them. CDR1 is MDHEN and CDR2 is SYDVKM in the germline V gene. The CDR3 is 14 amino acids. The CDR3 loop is CASSLQGRMNGYTF. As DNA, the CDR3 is TGTGCCAGCAGTTTACAGGGGCGCATGAATGGCTACACCTTC.

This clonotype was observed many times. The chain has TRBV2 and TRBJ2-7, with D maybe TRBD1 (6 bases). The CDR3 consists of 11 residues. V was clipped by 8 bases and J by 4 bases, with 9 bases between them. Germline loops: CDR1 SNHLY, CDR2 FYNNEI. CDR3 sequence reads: CASSTGYEQYF. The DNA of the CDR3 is TGTGCCAGCTCGACAGGATACGAGCAGTACTTC.

CDR3 in amino acids: CSARESPARETQYF. CDR3 coding DNA: TGCAGTGCTAGAGAGTCCCCTGCCAGGGAGACCCAGTACTTC. The chain joins TRBV20-1 to TRBJ2-5, with unresolved D. In germline, CDR1 is DFQATT, CDR2 SNEGSKA (reference sequence). This CDR3 region has 14 residues. V lost 0 bases and J lost 5, with 13 bases in between.